A selection of T cell receptor beta chains follows, all from one sample in a study of shared clonotypes between healthy human individuals. Using immunoSEQ multiplex PCR, the repertoire was profiled, and TCRdb retains in-frame clones only, with some absent. The table lists about 110,000 clones, more than 65% of them singletons. What was sequenced was memory CD8+ T cells sorted from blood. Every receptor here comes from a woman between 25 and 40 years old in good health. Each CDR3 is given with its conserved first and last residue. Fields, in order: CDR3 DNA, CDR3 protein, J gene, clone size, D gene, V gene. The D gene is left open where the match is weak. Part of the rows lack a size; the others show once, few, many or a class for expanded clones.

CDR3nt: TGTGCCAGCAGTGAAAATAGGGAAGGGATCTTCGACGAGCAGTACTTC
CDR3aa: CASSENREGIFDEQYF
j_gene: TRBJ2-7
abundance: few
d_gene: .
v_gene: TRBV25-1

CDR3nt: TGTGCCAGCTCGCCAGGGAGGACAGAGGAACCTGCAACTAATGAAAAACTGTTTTTT
CDR3aa: CASSPGRTEEPATNEKLFF
j_gene: TRBJ1-4
abundance: .
d_gene: .
v_gene: TRBV18

CDR3nt: TGTGCCAGCAGTCAAACACCCGACTACGAGCAGTACTTC
CDR3aa: CASSQTPDYEQYF
j_gene: TRBJ2-7
abundance: .
d_gene: .
v_gene: TRBV28

CDR3nt: TGCGCCAGCAGCCAAGCAGGGACTATGAAAGAGACCCAGTACTTC
CDR3aa: CASSQAGTMKETQYF
j_gene: TRBJ2-5
abundance: .
d_gene: TRBD2
v_gene: TRBV4-1

CDR3nt: TGCAGCGTGTACACTCCACGGCTGGGCTACACCTTC
CDR3aa: CSVYTPRLGYTF
j_gene: TRBJ1-2
abundance: .
d_gene: .
v_gene: TRBV29-1

CDR3nt: TGTGCCAGCAGCTCCCTAGCGGGGGCATCCTACAATGAGCAGTTCTTC
CDR3aa: CASSSLAGASYNEQFF
j_gene: TRBJ2-1
abundance: few
d_gene: TRBD2
v_gene: TRBV7-9

CDR3nt: TGTGCCAGCAGCTTGGTTAGCGGGACACCCGCGGGCGTCGAGCAGTACTTC
CDR3aa: CASSLVSGTPAGVEQYF
j_gene: TRBJ2-7
abundance: few
d_gene: TRBD2
v_gene: TRBV5-4

CDR3nt: TGTGCCAGCAGTTTACGGAGGGGGGCCTTGAACACCGGGGAGCTGTTTTTT
CDR3aa: CASSLRRGALNTGELFF
j_gene: TRBJ2-2
abundance: .
d_gene: .
v_gene: TRBV27

CDR3nt: TGTGCCAGCAGCGACGGTGGGGGAGGGACCTACGAGCAGTACTTC
CDR3aa: CASSDGGGGTYEQYF
j_gene: TRBJ2-7
abundance: once
d_gene: TRBD2
v_gene: TRBV7-9

CDR3nt: TGTGCCACCTGGGACTTCTCCTACGAGCAGTACTTC
CDR3aa: CATWDFSYEQYF
j_gene: TRBJ2-7
abundance: .
d_gene: .
v_gene: TRBV6-5

CDR3nt: TGTGCCAGCAGGACTAGCGGGAAGGCCCAAGAGACCCAGTACTTC
CDR3aa: CASRTSGKAQETQYF
j_gene: TRBJ2-5
abundance: .
d_gene: TRBD2
v_gene: TRBV25-1

CDR3nt: TGTGCCAGCAGTGAACCTAACAGGGGGGACGAGCAGTACTTC
CDR3aa: CASSEPNRGDEQYF
j_gene: TRBJ2-7
abundance: .
d_gene: TRBD1
v_gene: TRBV25-1

CDR3nt: TGTGCCAGCAGCACCGGGACTAGCGTCCACGAGCAGTACTTC
CDR3aa: CASSTGTSVHEQYF
j_gene: TRBJ2-7
abundance: .
d_gene: TRBD2
v_gene: TRBV11-2

CDR3nt: TGTGCCAGCAGTTTAGATGAAAAGGACGAGCAGTACTTC
CDR3aa: CASSLDEKDEQYF
j_gene: TRBJ2-7
abundance: .
d_gene: .
v_gene: TRBV6-6

CDR3nt: TGTGCCAGTAGCACCGGGACTAGCGGGTGGGACATTCAGTACTTC
CDR3aa: CASSTGTSGWDIQYF
j_gene: TRBJ2-4
abundance: .
d_gene: TRBD2
v_gene: TRBV19

CDR3nt: TGTGCCAGCAGTTACAGGGGGACTAGCGAGGTCGATGAGCAGTTCTTC
CDR3aa: CASSYRGTSEVDEQFF
j_gene: TRBJ2-1
abundance: .
d_gene: TRBD2
v_gene: TRBV6-5

CDR3nt: TGTGCCAGTCCAGGAAGGGGCGCATCCGACTACGAGCAGTACTTC
CDR3aa: CASPGRGASDYEQYF
j_gene: TRBJ2-7
abundance: .
d_gene: .
v_gene: TRBV2

CDR3nt: TGTGCCAGCAGCCTCGAAGTCCCAGGGGGCGAGCAGTACTTC
CDR3aa: CASSLEVPGGEQYF
j_gene: TRBJ2-7
abundance: .
d_gene: TRBD1
v_gene: TRBV14

CDR3nt: TGTGCCTGGAGTGTGGGGACGACGTTTCCAAACTATGGCTACACCTTC
CDR3aa: CAWSVGTTFPNYGYTF
j_gene: TRBJ1-2
abundance: .
d_gene: .
v_gene: TRBV30

CDR3nt: TGTGCCAGCAGTGAAAGGGAAGGGACAGGGGGCTACGAGCAGTACTTC
CDR3aa: CASSEREGTGGYEQYF
j_gene: TRBJ2-7
abundance: .
d_gene: TRBD1
v_gene: TRBV6-1

CDR3nt: TGTGCCATCCTAGGCGAGGGAGCCTACGAGCAGTACTTC
CDR3aa: CAILGEGAYEQYF
j_gene: TRBJ2-7
abundance: .
d_gene: .
v_gene: TRBV10-3

CDR3nt: TGTGCCAGCAGCTTAGGAGGGATAGCTAACTATGGCTACACCTTC
CDR3aa: CASSLGGIANYGYTF
j_gene: TRBJ1-2
abundance: .
d_gene: .
v_gene: TRBV13

CDR3nt: TGTGCCTCCTGGCGGGGGGATGTCTATGGCTACACCTTC
CDR3aa: CASWRGDVYGYTF
j_gene: TRBJ1-2
abundance: .
d_gene: .
v_gene: TRBV10-3

CDR3nt: TGTGCCAGCAGCAGGTTGGGGCGGGAGAGTATTTACGAGCAGTACTTC
CDR3aa: CASSRLGRESIYEQYF
j_gene: TRBJ2-7
abundance: .
d_gene: TRBD2
v_gene: TRBV5-4

CDR3nt: TGTGCCAGTAGTATTAACGGATACATGAACACTGAAGCTTTCTTT
CDR3aa: CASSINGYMNTEAFF
j_gene: TRBJ1-1
abundance: few
d_gene: .
v_gene: TRBV19

CDR3nt: TGTGCCAGCAGCTTAGCCCTAGCGGGCGAGACCCAGTACTTC
CDR3aa: CASSLALAGETQYF
j_gene: TRBJ2-5
abundance: few
d_gene: TRBD2
v_gene: TRBV7-2

CDR3nt: TGTGCCAGCAGTTTCATCCCGGTGTTGCACCAAGGGTGTATCAATGAGCAGTTCTTC
CDR3aa: CASSFIPVLHQGCINEQFF
j_gene: TRBJ2-1
abundance: .
d_gene: .
v_gene: TRBV27

CDR3nt: TGCGCCAGCAGCTTGGATGTGGGATCCTACAATGAGCAGTTCTTC
CDR3aa: CASSLDVGSYNEQFF
j_gene: TRBJ2-1
abundance: once
d_gene: .
v_gene: TRBV5-1

CDR3nt: TGTGCCAGCAGCTTAGCCGGGATCGATGAAGCTTTCTTT
CDR3aa: CASSLAGIDEAFF
j_gene: TRBJ1-1
abundance: .
d_gene: .
v_gene: TRBV11-2

CDR3nt: TGTGCCAGCCGACAGGCCGGGGAGCTGTTTTTT
CDR3aa: CASRQAGELFF
j_gene: TRBJ2-2
abundance: .
d_gene: .
v_gene: TRBV11-2

CDR3nt: TGTGCCAGCAGCCAAGTCGACGGACGCCTGAACACTGAAGCTTTCTTT
CDR3aa: CASSQVDGRLNTEAFF
j_gene: TRBJ1-1
abundance: .
d_gene: .
v_gene: TRBV14

CDR3nt: TGCGCCAGCAGCTTGAATCGGGCCTTGGAGCAGTACTTC
CDR3aa: CASSLNRALEQYF
j_gene: TRBJ2-7
abundance: .
d_gene: .
v_gene: TRBV5-1

CDR3nt: TGCGCCAGCAGCTTGTGGAATGAGCAGTTCTTC
CDR3aa: CASSLWNEQFF
j_gene: TRBJ2-1
abundance: .
d_gene: .
v_gene: TRBV5-1

CDR3nt: TGTGCCAGCAGCTTAGGGGAAAACGAGCAGTACTTC
CDR3aa: CASSLGENEQYF
j_gene: TRBJ2-7
abundance: .
d_gene: .
v_gene: TRBV11-2

CDR3nt: TGTGCCAGTAGTATTATCGGACCCAGGAGGCAGCCCCAGCATTTT
CDR3aa: CASSIIGPRRQPQHF
j_gene: TRBJ1-5
abundance: .
d_gene: .
v_gene: TRBV19

CDR3nt: TGTGCCAGCAGTCCTGGACAGCTCCTGATCGAAGCTTTCTTT
CDR3aa: CASSPGQLLIEAFF
j_gene: TRBJ1-1
abundance: .
d_gene: .
v_gene: TRBV28

CDR3nt: TGTGCCAGCAGTGCCAGACATACGAACACCGGGGAGCTGTTTTTT
CDR3aa: CASSARHTNTGELFF
j_gene: TRBJ2-2
abundance: many
d_gene: .
v_gene: TRBV6-5

CDR3nt: TGCGCCAGCAGCTTGAGGATAAGACTAGCGGGAGTAGACGAGCAGTACTTC
CDR3aa: CASSLRIRLAGVDEQYF
j_gene: TRBJ2-7
abundance: .
d_gene: TRBD2
v_gene: TRBV5-1

CDR3nt: TGTGCCAGCAGTTTATACCTAGCGCCCAATGAGCAGTTCTTC
CDR3aa: CASSLYLAPNEQFF
j_gene: TRBJ2-1
abundance: .
d_gene: .
v_gene: TRBV28

CDR3nt: TGTGCCTGGAGTTTGATAAGGAACACTGAAGCTTTCTTT
CDR3aa: CAWSLIRNTEAFF
j_gene: TRBJ1-1
abundance: .
d_gene: .
v_gene: TRBV30

CDR3nt: TGTGCCAGCGGGGACGCGTTCAGCTCCTACGAGCAGTACTTC
CDR3aa: CASGDAFSSYEQYF
j_gene: TRBJ2-7
abundance: .
d_gene: .
v_gene: TRBV5-8

CDR3nt: TGCGCCAGCAGCTCCCCCGGGGGACTACAGGGGGGCTACACCTTC
CDR3aa: CASSSPGGLQGGYTF
j_gene: TRBJ1-2
abundance: .
d_gene: TRBD1
v_gene: TRBV5-1

CDR3nt: TGTGCCAGCAGCCTCGCTAGGGGAGCCTACAATGAGCAGTTCTTC
CDR3aa: CASSLARGAYNEQFF
j_gene: TRBJ2-1
abundance: .
d_gene: .
v_gene: TRBV6-6

CDR3nt: TGTGCCAGTAGTCCCGGACGGGCAGATACGCAGTATTTT
CDR3aa: CASSPGRADTQYF
j_gene: TRBJ2-3
abundance: .
d_gene: .
v_gene: TRBV19

CDR3nt: TGTGCCAGCAGCCAGGCCGGCGGAAGTGGGACCGGGGAGCTGTTTTTT
CDR3aa: CASSQAGGSGTGELFF
j_gene: TRBJ2-2
abundance: .
d_gene: .
v_gene: TRBV7-8

CDR3nt: TGTGCCAGCAGTGACCCACTGGGGGGGGAGGGATCGGATACGCAGTATTTT
CDR3aa: CASSDPLGGEGSDTQYF
j_gene: TRBJ2-3
abundance: .
d_gene: TRBD2
v_gene: TRBV6-4

CDR3nt: TGTGCCAGCAGCTTACCTCCCCTCTACGAGCAGTACTTC
CDR3aa: CASSLPPLYEQYF
j_gene: TRBJ2-7
abundance: .
d_gene: .
v_gene: TRBV7-8

CDR3nt: TGTGCCAGCAGTGTGGGGCTTGAGGGAAATGAGCAGTTCTTC
CDR3aa: CASSVGLEGNEQFF
j_gene: TRBJ2-1
abundance: .
d_gene: .
v_gene: TRBV6-1

CDR3nt: TGTGCCAGCAGCCCTCGAGGGGGGAGTGTCTACAATGAGCAGTTCTTC
CDR3aa: CASSPRGGSVYNEQFF
j_gene: TRBJ2-1
abundance: few
d_gene: .
v_gene: TRBV7-9

CDR3nt: TGTGCCAGCAGCACGACTAGCGGGACGGCAGATACGCAGTATTTT
CDR3aa: CASSTTSGTADTQYF
j_gene: TRBJ2-3
abundance: .
d_gene: TRBD2
v_gene: TRBV7-8

CDR3nt: TGTGCCAGCAGACCGGGCCCACCGTTTGGGACCCAGTACTTC
CDR3aa: CASRPGPPFGTQYF
j_gene: TRBJ2-5
abundance: .
d_gene: .
v_gene: TRBV5-4

CDR3nt: TGTGCCAGCAGCTTATTAGAAGGCTACACCTTC
CDR3aa: CASSLLEGYTF
j_gene: TRBJ1-2
abundance: .
d_gene: .
v_gene: TRBV7-9

CDR3nt: TGCGCCAGCAGCTTTCAGCAGGGGGCTTCATACGAGCAGTACTTC
CDR3aa: CASSFQQGASYEQYF
j_gene: TRBJ2-7
abundance: .
d_gene: TRBD1
v_gene: TRBV5-1